This is a list of T cell receptor beta chains from one sample in a study of shared clonotypes between healthy human individuals. Profiling relied on immunoSEQ multiplex PCR, and the TCRdb table lists in-frame clones only, not all of them. The sample has millions of clones, under 95% seen once; the top ten hold over 1.5%. Material: naive CD8+ T cells from PBMCs. Every receptor here comes from a man aged 18 to 35 in good health. Some clones in this sample may be carry-over from other donors' samples. The CDR3 runs from the conserved cysteine through the conserved F or W. A D gene is named only where the DNA matches it firmly. Size is stated for part of the rows, as once, few or many counts, or as a class when the clone is expanded.

len | abundance | j_gene | d_gene | v_gene | CDR3aa | CDR3nt
14 | few | TRBJ1-1 | . | TRBV14 | CASSRGTFPAEAFF | TGTGCCAGCAGCCGCGGGACGTTCCCGGCTGAAGCTTTCTTT
20 | . | TRBJ2-1 | TRBD1 | TRBV7-6 | CASSLPVSPRDRGGYNEQFF | TGTGCCAGCAGCTTACCAGTGTCCCCCCGGGACAGGGGAGGGTACAATGAGCAGTTCTTC
12 | . | TRBJ2-7 | . | TRBV9 | CASSVNGQEQYF | TGTGCCAGCAGCGTAAACGGACAGGAGCAGTACTTC
12 | . | TRBJ2-7 | . | TRBV28 | CASSLYGNEQYF | TGTGCCAGCAGTTTGTACGGGAACGAGCAGTACTTC
15 | once | TRBJ2-1 | . | TRBV11-2 | CASSLGLAAYNEQFF | TGTGCCAGCAGCTTAGGGCTAGCAGCCTACAATGAGCAGTTCTTC
13 | . | TRBJ2-3 | . | TRBV18 | CASSLDNTDTQYF | TGTGCCAGCTCACTAGACAACACAGATACGCAGTATTTT
14 | once | TRBJ1-5 | . | TRBV5-8 | CASRLGQRNQPQHF | TGTGCCAGCAGACTAGGACAGCGCAATCAGCCCCAGCATTTT
13 | . | TRBJ2-7 | . | TRBV5-1 | CASSLAPNYEQYF | TGCGCCAGCAGCTTGGCCCCAAACTACGAGCAGTACTTC
13 | . | TRBJ2-1 | . | TRBV7-3 | CASSPSRGGEQFF | TGTGCCAGCAGCCCATCCCGTGGCGGGGAGCAGTTCTTC
16 | once | TRBJ2-2 | TRBD1 | TRBV7-9 | CASSILTGGYTGELFF | TGTGCCAGCAGCATCCTGACAGGGGGATACACCGGGGAGCTGTTTTTT
14 | once | TRBJ2-1 | . | TRBV6-5 | CASSSPVTHNEQFF | TGTGCCAGCAGCTCCCCGGTCACCCACAATGAGCAGTTCTTC
16 | . | TRBJ2-3 | . | TRBV5-1 | CASSLVGRAATDTQYF | TGCGCCAGCAGCTTGGTTGGCAGAGCAGCCACAGATACGCAGTATTTT